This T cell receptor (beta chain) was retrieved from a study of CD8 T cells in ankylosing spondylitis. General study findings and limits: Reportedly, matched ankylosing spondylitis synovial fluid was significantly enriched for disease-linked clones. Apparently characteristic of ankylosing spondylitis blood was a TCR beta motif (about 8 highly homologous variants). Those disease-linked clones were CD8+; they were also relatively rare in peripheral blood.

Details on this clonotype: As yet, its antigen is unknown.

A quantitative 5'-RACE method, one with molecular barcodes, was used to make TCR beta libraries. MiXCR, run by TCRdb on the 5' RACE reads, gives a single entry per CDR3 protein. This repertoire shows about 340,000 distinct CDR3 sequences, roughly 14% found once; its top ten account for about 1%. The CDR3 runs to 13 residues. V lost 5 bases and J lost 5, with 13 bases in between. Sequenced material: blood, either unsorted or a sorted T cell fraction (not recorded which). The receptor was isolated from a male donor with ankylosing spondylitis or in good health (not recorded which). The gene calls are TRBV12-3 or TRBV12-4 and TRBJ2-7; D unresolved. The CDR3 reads CASSPDVGHEQYF. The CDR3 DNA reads TGTGCCAGCAGTCCGGACGTAGGCCACGAGCAGTACTTC.